Listed below are T cell receptor beta chains from one sample, sequenced in a study of OX40 agonist ivuxolimab in advanced cancers. Only in-frame clones appear in the TCRdb table, and some are missing; sequencing was by immunoSEQ multiplex PCR. The sample includes 35,000 to 40,000 clones, roughly 80% of them seen just once. This sample comprised CD4+ or CD8+ T cells sorted from blood, obtained in a trial of the OX40 agonist ivuxolimab. These receptors all stem from an adult with an advanced solid tumor such as melanoma, head and neck, liver or kidney cancer. Each CDR3 is given with its conserved first and last residue. The order of the fields is V gene, J gene, D gene, clone size, CDR3 protein, CDR3 DNA. A D gene is named only where the DNA matches it firmly. Some rows have no size entry. The others give once, few or many, or a class for an expanded clone.

>TRBV7-9|TRBJ1-3|NA|NA
CASSLKRNLPSGNTIYF
TGTGCCAGCAGCTTAAAGCGGAATTTACCCTCTGGAAACACCATATATTTT
>TRBV4-1|TRBJ2-7|TRBD2|NA
CASRDYKGAYEQYF
TGCGCCAGCCGGGACTACAAGGGAGCCTACGAGCAGTACTTC
>TRBV30|TRBJ2-2|TRBD2|NA
CAWSDRGGLFF
TGTGCCTGGAGTGACCGCGGGGGGCTGTTTTTT
>TRBV7-6|TRBJ1-5|NA|NA
CASSQGPIEDQPQHF
TGTGCCAGCAGCCAAGGACCCATCGAGGATCAGCCCCAGCATTTT
>TRBV5-1|TRBJ1-3|NA|NA
CASSFEGSRSGNTIYF
TGCGCCAGCAGCTTTGAGGGATCCCGCTCTGGAAACACCATATATTTT
>TRBV5-3|TRBJ1-5|NA|NA
CARSLEGFNQPQHF
TGTGCCAGAAGCTTGGAAGGCTTCAATCAGCCCCAGCATTTT
>TRBV30|TRBJ2-1|NA|NA
CAWSVPGTGYNEQFF
TGTGCCTGGAGTGTACCGGGGACTGGGTACAATGAGCAGTTCTTC
>TRBV7-9|TRBJ1-3|NA|once
CAPGSGQNTIYF
TGTGCCCCTGGATCGGGCCAAAACACCATATATTTT
>TRBV11-2|TRBJ2-5|NA|NA
CASSPTATQETQYF
TGTGCCAGCAGCCCAACAGCTACCCAAGAGACCCAGTACTTC
>TRBV19|TRBJ1-4|NA|few
CASSIDRAGGEKLFF
TGTGCCAGTAGTATAGATCGAGCAGGCGGGGAAAAACTGTTTTTT
>TRBV2|TRBJ2-5|NA|once
CASDWGRGQETQYF
TGTGCCAGCGATTGGGGGCGGGGCCAAGAGACCCAGTACTTC